Below are 8 T cell receptor beta chains sequenced from a single sample in a study of OX40 agonist ivuxolimab in advanced cancers. The library was prepared using the immunoSEQ multiplex PCR assay. Imported from immuneACCESS, the table was reduced by TCRdb to in-frame sequences with V and J called. These copies leave out some clones; in studies compared against another copy, an unresolved V gene accounts for under half, and the cause of the remainder is not known. In all, the sample holds under 100,000 clones, and roughly nine tenths of those were seen once. The ten top clones hold approximately 0.3% of the sample. This specimen was CD4+ or CD8+ T cells sorted from blood, taken in a trial of the OX40 agonist ivuxolimab. The source is an adult with an advanced solid tumor such as melanoma, head and neck, liver or kidney cancer.

The rearrangement joins TRBV5-1 to TRBJ2-3; 11 bases are shared with TRBD2. From germline, CDR1 is SGHRS and CDR2 YFSETQ. J was trimmed by 2 bases and V by 4 bases; bases with no gene match: 6. This CDR3 contains 16 residues. The CDR3 loop is CASSGGTSGYTDTQYF. Here the CDR3 DNA reads TGCGCCAGCAGCGGTGGGACTAGCGGTTACACAGATACGCAGTATTTT.

CDR3 in amino acids: CASSPFTSGGASEQFF. The CDR3 region has the DNA TGTGCCAGCTCACCCTTTACGAGCGGGGGGGCGTCTGAGCAGTTCTTC. The rearrangement links TRBV18 to TRBJ2-1; 10 positions match TRBD2. The CDR3 has 16 amino acids. Germline V gene sequence: CDR1 KGHSH, CDR2 LQKENI. The V and J ends lost 3 bases and 9 bases, in that order; junction bases with no gene match: 11.

This sequence joins TRBV28 and TRBJ2-2, with 11 positions matching TRBD1. Per germline, CDR1 MDHEN and CDR2 SYDVKM. The CDR3 runs 15 residues. The V gene end was trimmed by 6 bases and the J gene end by 1 base; junction bases not matched to a gene: 1. The CDR3: CASRGTGGNTGELFF. CDR3 nucleotides: TGTGCCAGCAGGGGGACAGGGGGGAACACCGGGGAGCTGTTTTTT.

The J gene is TRBJ2-2, the V gene TRBV30; D uncertain. The CDR3 is 13 residues long. CDR1 is GTSNPN, CDR2 SVGIG, per germline (reference sequence). Trimming pared 3 bases from V and 0 bases from J, leaving 5 bases between. CDR3: CAWRGTNTGELFF. As DNA, the CDR3 is TGTGCCTGGAGGGGCACGAACACCGGGGAGCTGTTTTTT. Based on the CDR3 plus reference TRBV30 and TRBJ2-2, the full variable domain is SQTIHQWPATLVQPVGSPLSLECTVEGTSNPNLYWYRQAAGRGLQLLFYSVGIGQISSEVPQNLSASRPQDRQFILSSKKLLLSDSGFYLCAWRGTNTGELFFGEGSRLTVL.

The V and J genes are TRBV20-1 and TRBJ2-1; D possibly corresponds to TRBD2 (5 bases). Trimming stripped 2 bases from V and 10 bases from J, with 9 bases between. Germline V gene data show CDR1 as DFQATT and CDR2 as SNEGSKA (reference sequence). The CDR3 has 11 residues. CDR3 sequence (DNA): TGCAGTGCTAGACTAATAGCGGAGCAGTTCTTC. Translation gives CSARLIAEQFF.

The J gene is TRBJ1-2, the V gene TRBV27; D gene unclear. The CDR3 runs to 13 residues. V was trimmed by 6 bases and J by 6 bases, leaving 14 bases between them. The germline CDR1 and CDR2 sequences are MNHEY and SMNVEV (reference sequence). CDR3 DNA sequence: TGTGCCAGCAGGCCGGGAGGCTCGAATGGCTACACCTTC. This encodes CASRPGGSNGYTF.

The chain couples TRBV7-9 to TRBJ1-2; D is possibly TRBD1 (6 bases). CDR3 length: 14 amino acids. Germline lookup yields CDR1 SEHNR and CDR2 FQNEAQ (reference sequence). Trimming removed 1 base from V and 6 bases from J, with 12 bases in between. CDR3 in DNA: TGTGCCAGCAGCTTAGGTACAGGGTTCCATGGCTACACCTTC. Encoded protein: CASSLGTGFHGYTF.

This CDR3 reads CSATSGEANTGELFF. The CDR3 bases are TGCAGCGCGACTAGCGGGGAGGCGAACACCGGGGAGCTGTTTTTT. The J gene is TRBJ2-2, the V gene TRBV29-1, with 11 bases that match TRBD2. This CDR3 contains 15 residues. Germline-derived CDR1 and CDR2 are SQVTM and ANQGSEA. Trimming cost V 7 bases and J 0 bases; bases outside gene matches: 4.